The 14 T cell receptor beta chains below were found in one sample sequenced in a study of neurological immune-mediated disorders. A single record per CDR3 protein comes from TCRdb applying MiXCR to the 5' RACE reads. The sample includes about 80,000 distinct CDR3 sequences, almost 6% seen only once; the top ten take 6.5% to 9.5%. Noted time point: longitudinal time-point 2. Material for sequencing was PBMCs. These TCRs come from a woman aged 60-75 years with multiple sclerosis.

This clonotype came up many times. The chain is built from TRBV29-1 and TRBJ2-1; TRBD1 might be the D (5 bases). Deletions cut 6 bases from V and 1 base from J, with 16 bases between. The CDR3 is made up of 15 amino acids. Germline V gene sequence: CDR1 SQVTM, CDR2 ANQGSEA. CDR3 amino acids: CSVPQNRRSYNEQFF. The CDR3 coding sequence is TGCAGCGTCCCCCAAAACAGGAGATCCTACAATGAGCAGTTCTTC.

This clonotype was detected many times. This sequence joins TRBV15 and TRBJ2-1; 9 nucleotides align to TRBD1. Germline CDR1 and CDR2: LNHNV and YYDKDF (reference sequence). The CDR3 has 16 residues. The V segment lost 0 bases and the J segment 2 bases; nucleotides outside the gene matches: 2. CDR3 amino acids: CATSRERQGAYNEQFF. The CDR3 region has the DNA TGTGCCACCAGCAGAGAAAGACAGGGGGCCTACAATGAGCAGTTCTTC.

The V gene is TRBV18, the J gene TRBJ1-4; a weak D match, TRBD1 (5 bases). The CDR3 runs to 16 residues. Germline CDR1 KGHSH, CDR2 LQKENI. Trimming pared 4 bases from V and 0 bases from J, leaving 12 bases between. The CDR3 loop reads CASSHHRGATNEKLFF. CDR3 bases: TGTGCCAGCTCACACCACCGGGGGGCAACTAATGAAAAACTGTTTTTT.

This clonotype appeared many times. CDR3 region: CASNPTGVNSPLHF. The CDR3 DNA reads as TGTGCCAGCAACCCCACGGGTGTTAATTCACCCCTCCACTTT. This chain joins TRBV12-3 or TRBV12-4 and TRBJ1-6, with D hard to call. Trimming removed 7 bases at V and 6 bases at J, with 13 bases between. CDR3 size: 14 residues.

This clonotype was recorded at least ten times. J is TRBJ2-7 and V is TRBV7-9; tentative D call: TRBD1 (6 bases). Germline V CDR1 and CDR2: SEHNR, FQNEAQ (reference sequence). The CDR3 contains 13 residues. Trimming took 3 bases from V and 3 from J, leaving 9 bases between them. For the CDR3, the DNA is TGTGCCAGCAGCTTTTACAGGGACTACGAGCAGTACTTC. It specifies CASSFYRDYEQYF.

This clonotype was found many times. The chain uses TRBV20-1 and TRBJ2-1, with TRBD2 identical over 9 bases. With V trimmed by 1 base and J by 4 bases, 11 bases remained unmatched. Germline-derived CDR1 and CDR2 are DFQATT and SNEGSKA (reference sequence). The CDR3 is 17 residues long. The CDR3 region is CSARVGGLARQYNEQFF. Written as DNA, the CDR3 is TGCAGTGCTAGAGTCGGCGGACTAGCGAGACAATACAATGAGCAGTTCTTC.

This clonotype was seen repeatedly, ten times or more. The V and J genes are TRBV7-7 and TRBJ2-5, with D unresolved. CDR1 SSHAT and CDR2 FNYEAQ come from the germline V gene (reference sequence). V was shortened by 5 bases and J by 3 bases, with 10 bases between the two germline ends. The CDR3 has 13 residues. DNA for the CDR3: TGTGCCAGCAGCCGCCCGGGCGAAGAGACCCAGTACTTC. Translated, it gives CASSRPGEETQYF.

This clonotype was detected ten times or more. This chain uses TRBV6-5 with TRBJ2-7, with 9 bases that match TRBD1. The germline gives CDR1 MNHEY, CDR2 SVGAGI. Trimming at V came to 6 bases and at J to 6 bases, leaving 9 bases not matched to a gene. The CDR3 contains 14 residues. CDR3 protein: CASRPAGTGFEQYF. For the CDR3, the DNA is TGTGCCAGCAGACCTGCCGGGACAGGGTTCGAGCAGTACTTC.

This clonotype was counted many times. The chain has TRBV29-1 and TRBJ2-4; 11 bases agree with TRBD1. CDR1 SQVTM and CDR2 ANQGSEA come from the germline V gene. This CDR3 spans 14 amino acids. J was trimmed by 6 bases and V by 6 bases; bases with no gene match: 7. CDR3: CSVPGQGAGNIQYF. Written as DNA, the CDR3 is TGCAGCGTCCCCGGACAGGGGGCAGGAAACATTCAGTACTTC. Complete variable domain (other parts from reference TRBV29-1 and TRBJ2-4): SAVISQKPSRDICQRGTSLTIQCQVDSQVTMMFWYRQQPGQSLTLIATANQGSEATYESGFVIDKFPISRPNLTFSTLTVSNMSPEDSSIYLCSVPGQGAGNIQYFGAGTRLSVL.

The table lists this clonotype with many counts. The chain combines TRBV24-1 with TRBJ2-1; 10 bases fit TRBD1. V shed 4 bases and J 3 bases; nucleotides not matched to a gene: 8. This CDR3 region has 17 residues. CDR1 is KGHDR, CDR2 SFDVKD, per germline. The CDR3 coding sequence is TGTGCCACCAGTGACCGCCGGGGGACAGGGGTCTACAATGAGCAGTTCTTC. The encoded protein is CATSDRRGTGVYNEQFF.

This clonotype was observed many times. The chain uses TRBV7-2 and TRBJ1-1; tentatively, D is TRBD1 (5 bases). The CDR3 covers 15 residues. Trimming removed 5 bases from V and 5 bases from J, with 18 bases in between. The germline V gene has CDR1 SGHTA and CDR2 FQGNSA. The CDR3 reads CASSLSGTKDTEAFF. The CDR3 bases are TGTGCCAGCAGCCTATCCGGGACGAAAGATACTGAAGCTTTCTTT.

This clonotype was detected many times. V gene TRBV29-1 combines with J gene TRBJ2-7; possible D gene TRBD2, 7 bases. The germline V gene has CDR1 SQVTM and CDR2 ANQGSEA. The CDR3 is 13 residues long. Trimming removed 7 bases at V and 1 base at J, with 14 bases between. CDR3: CSGGGGPSYEQYF. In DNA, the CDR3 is TGCAGCGGAGGGGGGGGGCCATCCTACGAGCAGTACTTC.

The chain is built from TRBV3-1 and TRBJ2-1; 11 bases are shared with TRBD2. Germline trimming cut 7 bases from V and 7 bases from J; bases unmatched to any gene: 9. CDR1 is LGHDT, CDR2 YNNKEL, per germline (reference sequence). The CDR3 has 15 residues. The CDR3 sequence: CASNRASGGTNEQFF. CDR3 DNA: TGTGCCAGCAACCGGGCTAGCGGGGGGACAAATGAGCAGTTCTTC.

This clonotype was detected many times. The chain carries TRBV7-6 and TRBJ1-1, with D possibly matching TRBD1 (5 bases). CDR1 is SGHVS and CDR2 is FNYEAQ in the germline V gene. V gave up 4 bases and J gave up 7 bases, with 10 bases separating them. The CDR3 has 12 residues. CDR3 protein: CASSSQGGEAFF. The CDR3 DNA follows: TGTGCCAGCAGCTCTCAGGGAGGTGAAGCTTTCTTT.